This paragraph covers one T cell receptor beta chain sequence. V lost 5 bases, J lost 4 bases, and 11 bases stayed unmatched. Per germline, CDR1 LGHDT and CDR2 YNNKEL (reference sequence). There are 17 residues in the CDR3. The data were obtained in a study of blood T cell repertoires in COVID-19. In the study overall: Italy, Spain and the United States were the sources of the convalescent and acute COVID-19 samples.

Under the authors' procedure: Reference gene primer amplification yielded estimated nucleated cell counts. Produced via immunoSEQ multiplex PCR; TCRdb's table is partial and in-frame only. Clonal size and the V and J genes are those of that table, whereas D and trimming came from the DNA. The sample contains around 320,000 clones, about 82% of which appear only once. The chain couples TRBV3-1 (or the pseudogene TRBV3-2) to TRBJ2-1, with TRBD1 matching over 10 bases. Sequencing was performed on peripheral blood. The origin of this receptor is a human donor in a cohort sampled during active COVID-19. CDR3 sequence (DNA): TGTGCCAGCAGCAAGCGAGGAGGGACAGGGGAATACAATGAGCAGTTCTTC. The encoded protein is CASSKRGGTGEYNEQFF.